Shown below are 16 T cell receptor beta chains from a single sample sequenced in a study of regulatory T cells in long-lasting Graves disease. Specified time point: newly diagnosed GD, antithyroid drugs for less than 3 months. Researchers made the TCR library from RNA that was extracted from PBMCs. In building TCR beta libraries, iRepertoire HTBI primers were used together with Arm-PCR of CDR3 regions. TCRdb reprocessed the multiplex PCR reads with MiXCR, giving one entry per CDR3 protein. The sample yields roughly 560,000 distinct CDR3 sequences, roughly 15% seen once. The same data also went into a second study, on T cells in Graves' hyperthyroidism and ophthalmopathy.

The sample here was peripheral blood mononuclear cells (PBMCs), taken at new diagnosis, from a patient treated with antithyroid drugs. The receptors come from a middle-aged woman with Graves disease.

This clonotype was found a few times. This chain links TRBV7-9 with TRBJ2-5, with D possibly TRBD1 on 5 matching bases. CDR1 is SEHNR, CDR2 FQNEAQ, per germline (reference sequence). The CDR3 is 16 amino acids. V was pared by 5 bases and J by 5 bases, with 21 bases between. The CDR3 spells CASSATDRPAAETQYF. Here the CDR3 DNA reads TGTGCCAGCAGCGCAACTGACAGACCGGCGGCGGAGACCCAGTACTTC.

About this clonotype itself: A read error may produce the germline difference seen at one junction end. The chain links TRBV19 to TRBJ1-4, with D hard to call. The CDR3 loop spans 13 amino acids. Germline CDR1 LNHDA, CDR2 SQIVND (reference sequence). The CDR3 nucleotides read TGTGCCAGTATTATAGATCGGTCTGAAAAACTGTTTTTT. Residues: CASIIDRSEKLFF.

This clonotype was counted a single time. V usage is TRBV6-1 and J usage is TRBJ2-1; 7 bases align to TRBD1. Per germline, CDR1 MNHNS and CDR2 SASEGT. The CDR3 spans 13 residues. The V gene end was trimmed by 5 bases and the J gene end by 8 bases; junction bases not matched to a gene: 6. The DNA for the CDR3 is TGTGCCAGCAGTATGACAGGGAACGATGAGCAGTTCTTC. This codes for CASSMTGNDEQFF.

The genes are TRBV7-6 and TRBJ2-1; 12 bases line up with TRBD2. The CDR3 totals 16 residues. CDR1 is SGHVS and CDR2 is FNYEAQ in the germline V gene. V shed 3 bases and J 5 bases; nucleotides not matched to a gene: 5. As DNA, the CDR3 is TGTGCCAGCAGCTTGCTAGCGGGGGGGATTAACAATGAGCAGTTCTTC. Translated, it gives CASSLLAGGINNEQFF.

This clonotype was detected ten times or more. The chain joins TRBV6-1 to TRBJ2-5, with TRBD1 matching 9 bases. The length of the CDR3 is 14 residues. The V and J ends lost 6 bases and 4 bases, in that order; junction bases with no gene match: 6. CDR1 is MNHNS, CDR2 SASEGT, per germline. The chain's CDR3 is CASSPGQGAETQYF. Here the CDR3 DNA reads TGTGCCAGCAGCCCGGGACAGGGAGCAGAGACCCAGTACTTC.

This clonotype was picked up a small number of times. The chain combines TRBV12-3 or TRBV12-4 with TRBJ2-1, with D maybe TRBD1 (5 bases). The V gene lost 7 bases and the J gene lost 4 bases, with 17 bases spanning the gap. This CDR3 has 15 residues. CDR3 DNA sequence: TGTGCCAGCACTAGGGGATCACCGGAGTACAATGAGCAGTTCTTC. This sequence encodes CASTRGSPEYNEQFF.

This clonotype has ten or more counts. The chain carries TRBV27 and TRBJ2-7, with 7 bases matching TRBD1. Germline V gene data show CDR1 as MNHEY and CDR2 as SMNVEV (reference sequence). There are 17 residues in the CDR3. The V segment lost 3 bases and the J segment 0 bases; nucleotides outside the gene matches: 11. The CDR3 protein is CASSFWASGGSSYEQYF. The CDR3 DNA sequence: TGTGCCAGCAGTTTTTGGGCCTCAGGGGGAAGCTCCTACGAGCAGTACTTC.

This clonotype has a handful of counts. The gene calls are TRBV5-1 and TRBJ1-1; TRBD1 aligns across 11 bases. The junction had 5 bases not matched to a gene; V was cut back by 4 bases and J by 0 bases. Germline lookup yields CDR1 SGHRS and CDR2 YFSETQ. This CDR3 is 16 amino acids long. CDR3 DNA: TGCGCCAGCAGCGGACAGGGGGCGAGGTTGAACACTGAAGCTTTCTTT. Encoded protein: CASSGQGARLNTEAFF.

There are many counts of this clonotype. The V gene is TRBV28, the J gene TRBJ2-3, with TRBD2 matching 11 bases. CDR3 size: 15 residues. The germline V gene encodes CDR1 MDHEN and CDR2 SYDVKM. V gave up 6 bases and J gave up 2 bases; unmatched junction bases: 4. The DNA of the CDR3 is TGTGCCAGCAGGAGACTAGCGGGGCTCACAGATACGCAGTATTTT. Translating gives CASRRLAGLTDTQYF.

This clonotype was recorded a few times. The genes are TRBV19 and TRBJ2-3; 8 bases map to TRBD1. Germline V gene lookup returns CDR1 LNHDA and CDR2 SQIVND (reference sequence). J was trimmed by 4 bases and V by 5 bases; bases with no gene match: 5. The CDR3 consists of 14 residues. In DNA, the CDR3 is TGTGCCAGTAGTTGGACAGGGACTCCAGATACGCAGTATTTT. This gives the protein CASSWTGTPDTQYF.

This clonotype was observed at least ten times. V and J are TRBV6-1 and TRBJ1-1; no reliable D call. V lost 4 bases and J lost 1, with 13 bases in between. The CDR3 sequence is 15 residues long. Germline V CDR1 and CDR2: MNHNS, SASEGT. The CDR3 DNA is TGTGCCAGCAGTGTAGAGGAATATGGGAACACTGAAGCTTTCTTT. It translates to CASSVEEYGNTEAFF.

The sample holds one count of this clonotype. A much larger clonotype is one base distant, so this may be a read error. The gene calls are TRBV6-1 and TRBJ1-5; TRBD1 is a possible D gene (5 bases). CDR3 length: 13 amino acids. The germline gives CDR1 MNHNS, CDR2 SASEGT. The CDR3 sequence: CTSCQGRYMAQHF. CDR3 DNA sequence: TGTACCAGCTGCCAGGGACGCTATATGGCCCAGCATTTT.

The chain links TRBV10-3 to TRBJ1-2; D remains ambiguous. CDR3 size: 13 residues. Germline loops: CDR1 ENHRY, CDR2 SYGVKD. V lost 4 bases and J 8 bases, leaving 14 bases between the germline ends. CDR3 nucleotide sequence: TGTGCCATCAGTGGGAATCAGGCTATGGGCTACACCTTC. It is translated as CAISGNQAMGYTF.

The V gene is TRBV20-1, the J gene TRBJ2-1; 7 bases are a match to TRBD1. CDR1 DFQATT and CDR2 SNEGSKA come from the germline V gene (reference sequence). The CDR3 consists of 14 residues. V gave up 5 bases and J gave up 7 bases; unmatched junction bases: 11. The CDR3 nucleotides are TGCAGTGCTTCTGACAGGGTTAGGAGGAATGAGCAGTTCTTC. Protein sequence: CSASDRVRRNEQFF.

This clonotype was recorded a few times. The gene calls are TRBV14 and TRBJ2-3; D is unclear. The CDR3 is made up of 13 amino acids. The V gene lost 0 bases and the J gene lost 6 bases, with 7 bases spanning the gap. Germline lookup yields CDR1 SGHDN and CDR2 FVKESK. The CDR3 here is CASSQEWQDTQYF. CDR3 coding DNA: TGTGCCAGCAGCCAAGAGTGGCAGGATACGCAGTATTTT.

This clonotype was counted at least ten times. This chain connects TRBV28 to TRBJ1-3, with D hard to call. The CDR3 covers 16 residues. V was shortened by 5 bases and J by 0 bases, with 14 bases between the two germline ends. Germline V CDR1 and CDR2: MDHEN, SYDVKM. CDR3 sequence reads: CASSTYAVTSGNTIYF. Written as DNA, the CDR3 is TGTGCCAGCAGTACCTACGCGGTGACCTCTGGAAACACCATATATTTT.